Below, 17 T cell receptor beta chains from the same sample are listed, as sequenced in a study of shared clonotypes between healthy human individuals. Method: immunoSEQ multiplex PCR; TCRdb's copy keeps in-frame clones and lacks some. Of roughly 2 million clones listed, less than 95% are singletons. Terminally differentiated effector memory CD45RA+ cells were left out of the naive CD8 fraction, which was CD45RO-negative and positively selected for CCR7. Sequencing was carried out using naive CD8+ T cells sorted from blood. The receptor set was obtained from a man between 18 and 35 years old in good health.

V and J are TRBV27 and TRBJ1-5; no clear D gene. CDR1 is MNHEY and CDR2 is SMNVEV in the germline V gene (reference sequence). V was trimmed by 2 bases and J by 10 bases, leaving 12 bases between them. CDR3 length: 13 amino acids. The CDR3 reads CASSLGSLTPQHF. CDR3 nucleotide sequence: TGTGCCAGCAGTTTAGGCAGCCTTACCCCCCAGCATTTT.

The sample holds one count of this clone. Other DNA sequences in this sample translate to the same CDR3. This chain joins TRBV27 and TRBJ2-3; no clear D gene. Per the germline V gene, CDR1 is MNHEY and CDR2 is SMNVEV (reference sequence). Trimming removed 2 bases at V and 2 bases at J, with 5 bases between. This CDR3 is built from 13 residues. The CDR3: CASSLTSTDTQYF. DNA of the CDR3: TGTGCCAGCAGTTTAACCTCCACAGATACGCAGTATTTT.

This clone is a singleton in its sample. V is TRBV4-1 and J is TRBJ2-2, with D possibly being TRBD1 or TRBD2 (5 bases each). This CDR3 has 18 amino acids. V lost 0 bases, J lost 4 bases, and 18 bases lay in between. CDR1 is MGHRA and CDR2 is YSYEKL in the germline V gene. The CDR3 loop reads CASSQDPGQGVFTGELFF. The CDR3 nucleotides are TGCGCCAGCAGCCAAGATCCGGGGCAGGGAGTTTTCACCGGGGAGCTGTTTTTT.

This chain joins TRBV6-1 and TRBJ1-1, with D possibly being TRBD1 (5 bases). V was pared by 6 bases and J by 2 bases, with 10 bases between. CDR1 and CDR2 from the germline V gene are MNHNS and SASEGT. The CDR3 has 13 residues. As DNA, the CDR3 is TGTGCCAGCAGCCCGGGACGTAACACTGAAGCTTTCTTT. It translates to CASSPGRNTEAFF.

The CDR3 DNA reads as TGTGCCAGCAGCCCCAGGGGTCAATCCTACAATGAGCAGTTCTTC. Protein sequence: CASSPRGQSYNEQFF. The genes are TRBV13 and TRBJ2-1; possibly TRBD1 for D (6 bases). This CDR3 is 15 amino acids long. Germline V gene data show CDR1 as PRHDT and CDR2 as FYEKMQ (reference sequence). V dropped 5 bases and J dropped 1 base, with 12 bases sitting between them.

The chain uses TRBV5-8 and TRBJ1-2; 9 bases fit TRBD1. With V trimmed by 3 bases and J by 7 bases, 1 base remained unmatched. Germline V gives CDR1 SGHTS, CDR2 YDEGEE. The CDR3 consists of 12 residues. The DNA of the CDR3 is TGTGCCAGCAGCTGGACAGGGGCTGGCTACACCTTC. Its translation is CASSWTGAGYTF.

J is TRBJ2-3 and V is TRBV7-9; 8 nucleotides match TRBD1. The CDR3 is 16 amino acids. CDR1 and CDR2 from the germline V gene are SEHNR and FQNEAQ (reference sequence). The J segment lost 4 bases and the V segment lost 5 bases, leaving 11 bases of the junction unmatched. CDR3 sequence: CASSPRQGSEADTQYF. The CDR3 DNA follows: TGTGCCAGCAGCCCCCGACAGGGGTCAGAGGCAGATACGCAGTATTTT.

V usage is TRBV19 and J usage is TRBJ1-5; 7 positions match TRBD1. The CDR3 loop spans 17 amino acids. V was pared by 3 bases and J by 0 bases, with 8 bases of the junction left unmatched. The V gene's germline CDR1 is LNHDA and CDR2 SQIVND (reference sequence). DNA of the CDR3: TGTGCCAGTAGTATCGGACAGGAAAGGTATAGCAATCAGCCCCAGCATTTT. It specifies CASSIGQERYSNQPQHF.

This clone was seen a few times. This sample includes further DNA sequences coding for the same CDR3. The chain uses TRBV7-9 and TRBJ1-2; 8 bases map to TRBD1. Per the germline V gene, CDR1 is SEHNR and CDR2 is FQNEAQ (reference sequence). The CDR3 consists of 14 residues. Germline trimming cut 1 base from V and 2 bases from J; bases unmatched to any gene: 0. This CDR3 is CASSLGTGNYGYTF. The DNA for the CDR3 is TGTGCCAGCAGCTTAGGGACAGGGAACTATGGCTACACCTTC.

J is TRBJ2-2 and V is TRBV15; tentative D call: TRBD2 (6 bases). Germline V CDR1 and CDR2: LNHNV, YYDKDF (reference sequence). The CDR3 loop spans 15 amino acids. Between the trimmed V and J ends, which lost 7 bases and 2 bases, there was a span of 14 bases. The CDR3, as DNA: TGTGCCACCAAAACCCGGAGGGGTAACACCGGGGAGCTGTTTTTT. Its translation: CATKTRRGNTGELFF.

This clone showed up just once. The gene calls are TRBV19 and TRBJ2-6; 7 bases match TRBD1. The V segment lost 11 bases and the J segment 1 base; nucleotides outside the gene matches: 14. This CDR3 is 17 amino acids long. Germline V lookup: CDR1 LNHDA, CDR2 SQIVND (reference sequence). The CDR3 is CAPQGRGQISGANVLTF. The CDR3 DNA follows: TGTGCCCCCCAAGGTAGGGGACAGATTTCTGGGGCCAACGTCCTGACTTTC.

The chain joins TRBV30 to TRBJ2-3; the D gene is possibly TRBD1 (6 bases). The germline V and J ends were trimmed by 2 bases and 1 base, with 13 bases remaining between them. Germline-derived CDR1 and CDR2 are GTSNPN and SVGIG (reference sequence). CDR3 size: 15 residues. DNA for the CDR3: TGTGCCTGGAGTCCAGGGTGGGGGCGCACAGATACGCAGTATTTT. Translated, it gives CAWSPGWGRTDTQYF.

The rearrangement links TRBV2 to TRBJ1-1, with unresolved D. From germline, CDR1 is SNHLY and CDR2 FYNNEI. This CDR3 is 12 amino acids long. Between the trimmed V and J ends, which lost 8 bases and 4 bases, there was a span of 11 bases. The CDR3 reads CASELGVTEAFF. The CDR3 DNA follows: TGTGCCAGCGAACTGGGAGTCACTGAAGCTTTCTTT.

This clone came up once. J is TRBJ2-3 and V is TRBV19, with 8 bases lining up with TRBD1. The ends lost 3 bases at V and 0 bases at J; junction bases unmatched: 2. The CDR3 is 15 amino acids. From germline, CDR1 is LNHDA and CDR2 SQIVND (reference sequence). CDR3 loop: CASSMDRASTDTQYF. The CDR3 DNA reads as TGTGCCAGTAGTATGGACAGGGCTAGCACAGATACGCAGTATTTT.

This rearrangement joins TRBV9 to TRBJ1-2; D call uncertain. With 3 bases removed from V and 7 bases from J, the gap between germline ends came to 19 bases. The CDR3 extends over 15 amino acids. In germline, CDR1 is SGDLS, CDR2 YYNGEE. The CDR3 DNA sequence: TGTGCCAGCAGCGATTCAGGAGTGGGCGTAGTTGGCTACACCTTC. Encoded protein: CASSDSGVGVVGYTF.

Details on this clone: Different DNA sequences within this sample yield the same CDR3. The chain combines TRBV30 with TRBJ2-3, with unresolved D. V was clipped by 0 bases and J by 3 bases, with 7 bases between them. This CDR3 region has 13 residues. From germline, CDR1 is GTSNPN and CDR2 SVGIG (reference sequence). CDR3 sequence (DNA): TGTGCCTGGAGTGTACTGGCGACAGATACGCAGTATTTT. Its translation: CAWSVLATDTQYF.

For this clone: The junction departs from the called germline gene at one end, perhaps through a read error. The chain employs TRBV18 and TRBJ1-1; 7 nucleotides align to TRBD1. Germline V gives CDR1 KGHSH, CDR2 LQKENI. This CDR3 is 14 amino acids long. The CDR3 DNA follows: TGTGCCAGCTCCCCACAGGGGCGCAAAAATGAAGCTTTCTTT. It yields the protein CASSPQGRKNEAFF.